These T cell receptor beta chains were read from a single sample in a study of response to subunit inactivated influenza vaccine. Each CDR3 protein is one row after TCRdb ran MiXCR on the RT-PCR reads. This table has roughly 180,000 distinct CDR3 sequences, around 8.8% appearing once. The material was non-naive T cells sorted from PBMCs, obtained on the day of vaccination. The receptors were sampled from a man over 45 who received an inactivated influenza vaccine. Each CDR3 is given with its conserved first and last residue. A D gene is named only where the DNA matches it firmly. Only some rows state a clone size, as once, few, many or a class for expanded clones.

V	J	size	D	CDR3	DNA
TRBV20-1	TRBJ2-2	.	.	CSARDRGTRPSGELFF	TGCAGTGCTAGAGATCGCGGGACTCGACCATCCGGGGAGCTGTTTTTT
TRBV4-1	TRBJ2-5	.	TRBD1	CASSQAGRGRVETQYF	TGCGCCAGCAGCCAAGCCGGCAGGGGGCGCGTCGAGACCCAGTACTTC
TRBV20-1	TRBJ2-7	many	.	CSARDQTDTYEQYF	TGCAGTGCTAGAGATCAAACCGATACCTACGAGCAGTACTTC
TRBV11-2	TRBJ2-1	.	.	CASSPGLRYNEQFF	TGTGCCAGCAGCCCGGGACTTCGCTACAATGAGCAGTTCTTC
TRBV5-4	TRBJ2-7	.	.	CASSPTPVLSDEQYF	TGTGCCAGCAGCCCAACCCCAGTTCTCTCGGACGAGCAGTACTTC
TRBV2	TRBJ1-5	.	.	CASRGGTAEPQHF	TGTGCCAGCAGGGGGGGGACGGCGGAGCCCCAGCATTTT
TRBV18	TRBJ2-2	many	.	CASSPRSLGENTGELFF	TGTGCCAGCTCACCTCGATCTCTGGGAGAGAACACCGGGGAGCTGTTTTTT
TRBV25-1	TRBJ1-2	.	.	CASSPRTGYGYTF	TGTGCCAGCAGTCCCCGGACGGGCTATGGCTACACCTTC
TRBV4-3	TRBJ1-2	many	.	CASSQVASYNYGYTF	TGCGCCAGCAGCCAAGTGGCCAGCTACAACTATGGCTACACCTTC
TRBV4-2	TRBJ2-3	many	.	CASSQEGGSPDTQYF	TGTGCCAGCAGCCAAGAGGGGGGTAGCCCAGATACGCAGTATTTT
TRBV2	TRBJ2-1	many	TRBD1	CASSWTGEGFF	TGTGCCAGCAGTTGGACAGGGGAGGGTTTCTTC
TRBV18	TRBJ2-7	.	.	CASSPRPAGEQYF	TGTGCCAGCTCACCCAGGCCCGCGGGAGAGCAGTACTTC
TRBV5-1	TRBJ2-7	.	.	CASSFGPRYEQYF	TGCGCCAGCAGCTTTGGGCCGCGGTACGAGCAGTACTTC
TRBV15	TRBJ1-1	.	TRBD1	CATSRATGGTEAFF	TGTGCCACCAGCAGAGCCACAGGGGGCACTGAAGCTTTCTTT
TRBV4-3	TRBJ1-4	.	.	CASSQENRSPNEKLFF	TGCGCCAGCAGCCAAGAAAATCGCTCCCCAAACGAAAAACTGTTTTTT
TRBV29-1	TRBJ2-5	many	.	CSVERGGETQYF	TGCAGCGTTGAACGGGGAGGAGAGACCCAGTACTTC
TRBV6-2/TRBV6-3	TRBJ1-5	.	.	CASSPYLGNNQPQHF	TGTGCCAGCAGCCCATACTTGGGGAACAATCAGCCCCAGCATTTT
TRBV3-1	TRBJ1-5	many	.	CASSQGTDPSPHNQPQHF	TGTGCCAGCAGCCAAGGGACGGACCCCTCCCCCCATAATCAGCCCCAGCATTTT
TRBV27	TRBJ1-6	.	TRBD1	CASSPDRVGSPLHF	TGTGCCAGCAGTCCAGACAGGGTTGGGTCACCCCTCCACTTT
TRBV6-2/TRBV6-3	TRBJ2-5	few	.	CASSRDRLRQETQYF	TGTGCCAGCAGTCGAGACAGGCTTCGCCAAGAGACCCAGTACTTC
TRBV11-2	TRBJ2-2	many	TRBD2	CASSLVATSGRAAGELFF	TGTGCCAGCAGCTTAGTGGCGACTAGCGGGAGGGCCGCCGGGGAGCTGTTTTTT
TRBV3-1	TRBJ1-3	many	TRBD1	CASSPRDRLGNTIYF	TGTGCCAGCAGCCCCCGGGACAGACTAGGAAACACCATATATTTT
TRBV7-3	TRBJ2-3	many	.	CASSVLGDSTDTQYF	TGTGCCAGCAGCGTCTTGGGGGATTCGACAGATACGCAGTATTTT
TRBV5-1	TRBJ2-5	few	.	CASSRMGGPQETQYF	TGCGCCAGCAGCCGGATGGGGGGGCCCCAAGAGACCCAGTACTTC
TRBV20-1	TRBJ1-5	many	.	CSASGGGNSNQPQHF	TGCAGTGCTAGCGGGGGGGGGAACAGCAATCAGCCCCAGCATTTT
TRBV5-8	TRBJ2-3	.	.	CASTQRSTDTQYF	TGTGCCAGCACGCAGCGGAGCACAGATACGCAGTATTTT
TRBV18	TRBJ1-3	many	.	CASSPDSGNTIYF	TGTGCCAGCTCACCGGATTCTGGAAACACCATATATTTT
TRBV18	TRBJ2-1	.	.	CASSQTTLNEQFF	TGTGCCAGCTCACAAACGACTCTAAATGAGCAGTTCTTC
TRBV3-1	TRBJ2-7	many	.	CASSHSSYEQYF	TGTGCCAGCAGCCATAGCTCCTACGAGCAGTACTTC
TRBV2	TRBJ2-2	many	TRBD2	CASGRLASNTGELFF	TGTGCCAGCGGCCGACTAGCTTCGAACACCGGGGAGCTGTTTTTT
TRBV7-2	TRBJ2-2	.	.	CASSLGGSTGELFF	TGTGCCAGCAGCTTAGGAGGGAGTACCGGGGAGCTGTTTTTT